This record covers a single T cell receptor (beta chain). Its target is not known. This table comes from immunoSEQ multiplex PCR, and its TCRdb copy is limited to in-frame clones, with some not included. This sample has some 130,000 clones, with about 89% found just once. The entry originates in a study of T cell responses to AZD1222 COVID-19 vaccine. Overall study: Combined were second doses at about 4 or about 12 weeks. General observations from the study: Spike-specific TCR breadth and depth rose after two AZD1222 doses.

CDR1 and CDR2 (germline): SGHRS, YFSETQ. The CDR3 runs to 14 residues. The V gene end was trimmed by 4 bases and the J gene end by 1 base; junction bases not matched to a gene: 5. V usage is TRBV5-1 and J usage is TRBJ2-7, with 7 nucleotides matching TRBD2. The receptor was derived from an adult in good health. This material consisted of peripheral blood, taken on day 0 of AZD1222 vaccination. CDR3 coding DNA: TGCGCCAGCAGCATACTAGCGTCATCCTACGAGCAGTACTTC. Amino acids: CASSILASSYEQYF. The full variable domain, rest sourced from reference TRBV5-1 and TRBJ2-7, is KAGVTQTPRYLIKTRGQQVTLSCSPISGHRSVSWYQQTPGQGLQFLFEYFSETQRNKGNFPGRFSGRQFSNSRSEMNVSTLELGDSALYLCASSILASSYEQYFGPGTRLTVT.